This TCR beta chain emerged from a study of molecular identifiers for immune sequencing clone quantification. Libraries of naive CD8 cells were prepared from 20,000 to 1,000,000 sorted cells using 10%, 30% or 50% RNA. In regard to this clonotype: This may be a read error: a much more frequent sequence differs by one nucleotide.

TCRdb reprocessed the PCR reads with MiXCR, giving one entry per CDR3 protein. The sample contains approximately 680,000 distinct CDR3 sequences, roughly 27% of which appear only once. Per the germline V gene, CDR1 is SEHNR and CDR2 is FQNEAQ (reference sequence). V lost 5 bases, J lost 9 bases, and 13 bases stayed unmatched. The CDR3 is made up of 15 amino acids. This clonotype was obtained from a human donor in good health. Some libraries in this study had Jurkat cell RNA spiked in. The sample comprised naive CD8+ T cells from blood, with Jurkat cell RNA spiked in. Subset of the sample: FACS-sorted CD8+CD4-CCR7+CD45RA+ naive T cells. The J gene is TRBJ2-3, the V gene TRBV7-9; 8 bases are shared with TRBD2. In nucleotides, the CDR3 is TGTGCCAGCAGCCCGGATTTCGGGGGGGGAGAGACGCAGTATTTT. Protein sequence: CASSPDFGGGETQYF.